The T cell receptor beta chain described here comes from a study of T cells in Graves' hyperthyroidism and ophthalmopathy. This clonotype was seen ten or more times. V gave up 2 bases and J gave up 0 bases, with 10 bases separating them. There are 15 residues in the CDR3. Germline lookup yields CDR1 SGHDN and CDR2 FVKESK. TCR beta CDR3 region amplification was performed from RNA transcripts. The HTBI primer set drove a first-round RT-PCR of the TCR CDR3. TCRdb reprocessed the multiplex PCR reads with MiXCR, giving one entry per CDR3 protein. The sample has 350,000 to 500,000 distinct CDR3 sequences; roughly 13% are singletons.

The chain links TRBV14 to TRBJ1-1; possible D gene TRBD1, 6 bases. The receptor was isolated from a woman under 30 with Graves' hyperthyroidism. The sequenced sample was blood. The CDR3 here is CASSQFGGMNTEAFF. The DNA for the CDR3 is TGTGCCAGCAGCCAATTCGGGGGCATGAACACTGAAGCTTTCTTT.